Shown below are 23 T cell receptor beta chains from a single sample sequenced in a study of blood T cell repertoires in COVID-19. TCRdb's copy holds only in-frame clones and misses some; the assay was immunoSEQ multiplex PCR. Of nearly 50,000 clones listed, approximately 90% are singletons. Specimen: peripheral blood. The origin of the receptors is a woman older than 75 with COVID-19, enrolled during active disease.

The rearrangement joins TRBV2 to TRBJ2-4; TRBD1 matches 9 bases. The germline V gene encodes CDR1 SNHLY and CDR2 FYNNEI. The V gene end was trimmed by 7 bases and the J gene end by 7 bases; junction bases not matched to a gene: 14. The CDR3 spans 16 residues. As DNA, the CDR3 is TGTGCCAGCAAAGAGGTACCCGGGACAGGGATGAACATTCAGTACTTC. Its translation: CASKEVPGTGMNIQYF.

J is TRBJ1-2 and V is TRBV3-1 (or the pseudogene TRBV3-2); 10 positions match TRBD1. Germline-derived CDR1 and CDR2 are LGHDT and YNNKEL (reference sequence). Losses at the gene ends were 5 bases for V and 7 bases for J; bases not matched to a gene: 7. This CDR3 is 14 amino acids long. As DNA, the CDR3 is TGTGCCAGCAGCTACCGGGACAGGGGTGGTGGCTACACCTTC. This gives the protein CASSYRDRGGGYTF.

This chain connects TRBV7-2 to TRBJ2-7; tentatively, D is TRBD2 (5 bases). From germline, CDR1 is SGHTA and CDR2 FQGNSA. Trimming left V 0 bases short and J 1 base short, with 10 bases between. The CDR3 covers 15 residues. The CDR3, as DNA: TGTGCCAGCAGCTTAGCCCCTGAGGGATCCTACGAGCAGTACTTC. Translating gives CASSLAPEGSYEQYF.

This clone was seen a few times. The chain is built from TRBV18 and TRBJ1-2, with D possibly matching TRBD1 (5 bases). Trimming pared 6 bases from V and 10 bases from J, leaving 12 bases between. Germline V gives CDR1 KGHSH, CDR2 LQKENI. The CDR3 covers 11 residues. The DNA for the CDR3 is TGTGCCAGCTCCACCCGGGGGTCCTACACCTTC. Amino acid sequence: CASSTRGSYTF.

V and J are TRBV9 and TRBJ2-3, with a tentative D call TRBD1 (6 bases). The CDR3 sequence is 16 residues long. In germline, CDR1 is SGDLS, CDR2 YYNGEE. V was shortened by 3 bases and J by 0 bases, with 14 bases between the two germline ends. CDR3 nucleotides: TGTGCCAGCAGCGCCGAACAGGGTGCTAGCACAGATACGCAGTATTTT. Its protein product is CASSAEQGASTDTQYF.

The rearrangement links TRBV28 to TRBJ1-2, with D possibly matching TRBD1 (5 bases). The CDR3 is 13 residues long. V was shortened by 7 bases and J by 3 bases, with 12 bases between the two germline ends. In germline, CDR1 is MDHEN, CDR2 SYDVKM. The CDR3 DNA follows: TGTGCCAGCAATCCCGACAGCCACTATGGCTACACCTTC. Protein sequence: CASNPDSHYGYTF.

This rearrangement joins TRBV7-3 to TRBJ2-7; no reliable D call. CDR1 SGHTA and CDR2 FQGTGA come from the germline V gene. The CDR3 is made up of 15 amino acids. Trimming removed 2 bases from V and 0 bases from J, with 11 bases in between. In nucleotides, the CDR3 is TGTGCCAGCAGCTTAGGCTCAGGAAGCTCCTACGAGCAGTACTTC. It yields the protein CASSLGSGSSYEQYF.

V and J are TRBV12-3 or TRBV12-4 and TRBJ1-5; D perhaps matches TRBD1 (5 bases). V was cut by 11 bases and J by 7 bases, with 15 bases left in between. This CDR3 is 12 amino acids long. CDR3 loop: CAVGGLGQPQHF. CDR3 DNA sequence: TGTGCCGTTGGGGGACTGGGGCAGCCCCAGCATTTT.

V is TRBV11-2 and J is TRBJ2-7, with 8 bases matching TRBD2. The CDR3 contains 17 residues. The V gene end was trimmed by 4 bases and the J gene end by 0 bases; junction bases not matched to a gene: 11. The germline gives CDR1 SGHAT, CDR2 FQNNGV. CDR3: CASSSYGRGADSYEQYF. CDR3 DNA sequence: TGTGCCAGCAGCTCCTATGGGCGGGGGGCGGACTCCTACGAGCAGTACTTC. Based on the CDR3 plus reference TRBV11-2 and TRBJ2-7, the full variable domain is EAGVAQSPRYKIIEKRQSVAFWCNPISGHATLYWYQQILGQGPKLLIQFQNNGVVDDSQLPKDRFSAERLKGVDSTLKIQPAKLEDSAVYLCASSSYGRGADSYEQYFGPGTRLTVT.

The rearrangement links TRBV28 to TRBJ2-1; maybe TRBD1 (5 bases). The CDR3 is 15 residues long. CDR1 MDHEN and CDR2 SYDVKM come from the germline V gene. V was shortened by 3 bases and J by 3 bases, with 12 bases between the two germline ends. CDR3 sequence reads: CASSFGPGRYNEQFF. The DNA for the CDR3 is TGTGCCAGCAGTTTCGGTCCAGGGCGCTACAATGAGCAGTTCTTC.

This chain connects TRBV4-2 to TRBJ1-5; D is uncertain. CDR3 length: 13 amino acids. The germline V gene has CDR1 LGHNA and CDR2 YNFKEQ. V lost 0 bases to trimming and J lost 7 bases, with 7 bases between them. CDR3 in amino acids: CASSQDIGQPQHF. CDR3 coding DNA: TGTGCCAGCAGCCAAGATATTGGCCAGCCCCAGCATTTT.

The genes are TRBV19 and TRBJ1-6, with no clear D. The CDR3 covers 15 residues. The V gene lost 3 bases and the J gene lost 2 bases, with 8 bases spanning the gap. The germline CDR1 and CDR2 sequences are LNHDA and SQIVND (reference sequence). CDR3 sequence: CASSIGEPYNSPLHF. As DNA, the CDR3 is TGTGCCAGTAGTATCGGGGAGCCCTATAATTCACCCCTCCACTTT.

This chain uses TRBV9 with TRBJ1-5; no definite D call. The CDR3 sequence is 15 residues long. With 0 bases removed from V and 4 bases from J, the gap between germline ends came to 11 bases. In germline, CDR1 is SGDLS, CDR2 YYNGEE. CDR3 amino acids: CASSVGLSQNQPQHF. In nucleotides, the CDR3 is TGTGCCAGCAGCGTAGGTCTAAGCCAAAATCAGCCCCAGCATTTT. Full variable domain (missing parts from reference TRBV9 and TRBJ1-5): DSGVTQTPKHLITATGQRVTLRCSPRSGDLSVYWYQQSLDQGLQFLIQYYNGEERAKGNILERFSAQQFPDLHSELNLSSLELGDSALYFCASSVGLSQNQPQHFGDGTRLSIL.

The chain couples TRBV4-1 to TRBJ1-4, with TRBD1 matching 8 bases. From germline, CDR1 is MGHRA and CDR2 YSYEKL. The CDR3 consists of 15 residues. V gave up 5 bases and J gave up 7 bases; unmatched junction bases: 9. In nucleotides, the CDR3 is TGCGCCAGCAGCAAAACCGGGACAGGCCCTGAAAAACTGTTTTTT. It codes for CASSKTGTGPEKLFF.

The chain links TRBV6-5 to TRBJ2-1, with 10 bases aligning to TRBD1. After removal of 6 bases from V and 8 bases from J, the junction contained 10 bases not matched to a gene. The CDR3 covers 15 residues. Germline CDR1 and CDR2: MNHEY and SVGAGI. CDR3 protein: CASSLRQGAFYEQFF. The CDR3 nucleotides read TGTGCCAGCAGCTTAAGACAGGGGGCGTTTTATGAGCAGTTCTTC.

This chain connects TRBV27 to TRBJ2-7; TRBD2 matches 10 bases. CDR1 is MNHEY, CDR2 SMNVEV, per germline (reference sequence). The CDR3 is 14 amino acids. The V and J ends lost 5 bases and 6 bases, in that order; junction bases with no gene match: 7. The DNA for the CDR3 is TGTGCCAGCAGTCAAACTAGCGGGAAGGCCGAGCAGTACTTC. This sequence encodes CASSQTSGKAEQYF.

The genes are TRBV24-1 and TRBJ1-5; D is possibly TRBD1 (5 bases). This CDR3 region has 13 residues. V was pared by 9 bases and J by 3 bases, with 11 bases between. Looked up from germline, CDR1 is KGHDR and CDR2 is SFDVKD. The CDR3, as DNA: TGTGCCACCTCTGACAGTGTCAATCAGCCCCAGCATTTT. This sequence encodes CATSDSVNQPQHF.

The chain combines TRBV12-3 or TRBV12-4 with TRBJ2-1; D is perhaps TRBD2 (5 bases). This CDR3 comprises 13 residues. V was trimmed by 3 bases and J by 4 bases, leaving 7 bases between them. The CDR3 nucleotides are TGTGCCAGCAGTTTGGAGGCTTACAATGAGCAGTTCTTC. Translating gives CASSLEAYNEQFF.

This rearrangement joins TRBV12-3 or TRBV12-4 to TRBJ1-5; D not certain. Deletions cut 5 bases from V and 10 bases from J, with 15 bases between. The CDR3 is made up of 13 amino acids. The CDR3 DNA reads as TGTGCCAGCAGTATAACCCCAATCTATCCCCAGCATTTT. Its translation: CASSITPIYPQHF.

The chain recombines TRBV5-6 with TRBJ2-5; 7 bases match TRBD2. There are 16 residues in the CDR3. The germline CDR1 and CDR2 sequences are SGHDT and YYEEEE. V shed 0 bases, J shed 2 bases, and the junction held 7 bases outside the gene matches. Written as DNA, the CDR3 is TGTGCCAGCAGCTTGGTGTCTAGCGGATCACAAGAGACCCAGTACTTC. This sequence encodes CASSLVSSGSQETQYF.

The chain has TRBV18 and TRBJ2-7; 8 bases are a match to TRBD2. The ends lost 3 bases at V and 2 bases at J; junction bases unmatched: 3. CDR1 is KGHSH, CDR2 LQKENI, per germline. The CDR3 is 14 residues long. CDR3 nucleotides: TGTGCCAGCTCACCCAGCGGGAGCCCCTACGAGCAGTACTTC. Its translation: CASSPSGSPYEQYF.

V is TRBV11-2 and J is TRBJ2-7, with TRBD2 identical over 7 bases. With V trimmed by 5 bases and J by 2 bases, 9 bases remained unmatched. This CDR3 is built from 15 residues. Looked up from germline, CDR1 is SGHAT and CDR2 is FQNNGV. The DNA of the CDR3 is TGTGCCAGCAGCACCGAGCGGGGACCTACCTACGAGCAGTACTTC. Its translation is CASSTERGPTYEQYF.

V and J are TRBV3-1 (or the pseudogene TRBV3-2) and TRBJ1-3; the D gene is possibly TRBD1 (6 bases). Germline-derived CDR1 and CDR2 are LGHDT and YNNKEL (reference sequence). The CDR3 consists of 17 residues. Trimming cost V 2 bases and J 1 base, with 15 bases left between them. CDR3 region: CASSQRPMTGSGNTIYF. CDR3 in DNA: TGTGCCAGCAGCCAACGACCTATGACAGGATCTGGAAACACCATATATTTT.